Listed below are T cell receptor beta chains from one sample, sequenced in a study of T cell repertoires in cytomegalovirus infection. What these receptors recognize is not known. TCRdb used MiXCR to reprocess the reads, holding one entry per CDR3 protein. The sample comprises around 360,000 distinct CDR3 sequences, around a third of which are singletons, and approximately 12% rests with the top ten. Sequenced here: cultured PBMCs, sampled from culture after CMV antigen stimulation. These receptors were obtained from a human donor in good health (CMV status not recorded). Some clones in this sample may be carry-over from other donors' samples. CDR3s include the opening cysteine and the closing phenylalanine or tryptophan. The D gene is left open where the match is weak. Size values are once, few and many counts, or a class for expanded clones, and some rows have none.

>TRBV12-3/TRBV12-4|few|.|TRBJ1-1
TGTGCCAGCAGTTCGGGTGGGGGACGGGGACACACTGAAGCTTTCTTT
CASSSGGGRGHTEAFF
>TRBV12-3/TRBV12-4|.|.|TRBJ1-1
TGTGCCAGCACCCTCCGGCAGCAGAACACTGAAGCTTTCTTT
CASTLRQQNTEAFF
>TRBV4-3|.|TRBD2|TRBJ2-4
TGCGCCAGCAGCGAGCGACTAGCGGGAGCCAAAAACATTCAGTACTTC
CASSERLAGAKNIQYF
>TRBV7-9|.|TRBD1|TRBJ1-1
TGTGCCAGCAGCACCAGGACAGGGGGGTCTGAAGCTTTCTTT
CASSTRTGGSEAFF
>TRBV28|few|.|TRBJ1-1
TGTGCCAGCAGTTTACGTAAGGGGAAGCACACTGAAGCTTTCTTT
CASSLRKGKHTEAFF
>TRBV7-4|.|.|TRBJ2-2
TGTGCCAGCAGCTTACCGGGGATAGGCGGGGAGCTGTTTTTT
CASSLPGIGGELFF
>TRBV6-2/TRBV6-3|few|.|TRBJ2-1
TGTGCCAGCAGCCCCTGGGGCAATGAGCAGTTCTTC
CASSPWGNEQFF
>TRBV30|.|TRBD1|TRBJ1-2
TGTGCCTGGAGTCCTTCGACAGGGAACTATGGCTACACCTTC
CAWSPSTGNYGYTF
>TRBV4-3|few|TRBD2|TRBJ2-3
TGCGCCAGCAGCCAAGAGGGCGGGAGGGGAGTGGATACGCAGTATTTT
CASSQEGGRGVDTQYF
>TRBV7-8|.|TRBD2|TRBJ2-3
TGTGCCAGCAGCTCAGTGGGAGGGTATGCAGATACGCAGTATTTT
CASSSVGGYADTQYF
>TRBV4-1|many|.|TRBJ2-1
TGCGCCAGCAGCCCCCTCTCCAGCTCCTACAATGAGCAGTTCTTC
CASSPLSSSYNEQFF
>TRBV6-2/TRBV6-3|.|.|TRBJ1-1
TGTGCCAGCAGGTATATGAACACTGAAGCTTTCTTT
CASRYMNTEAFF
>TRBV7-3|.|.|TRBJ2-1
TGTGCCAGCAGCCCCCTCGGCGGAACCTACAATGAGCAGTTCTTC
CASSPLGGTYNEQFF
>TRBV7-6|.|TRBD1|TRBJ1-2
TGTGCCAGCAGCCCTGACAGGGGGCACACCTTC
CASSPDRGHTF
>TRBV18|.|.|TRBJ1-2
TGTGCCAGCTCACCACGATTGGAGGGAGACTATGGCTACACCTTC
CASSPRLEGDYGYTF
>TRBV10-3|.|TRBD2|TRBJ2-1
TGTGCCATCAGGACCCGGGGGGGATACAATGAGCAGTTCTTC
CAIRTRGGYNEQFF
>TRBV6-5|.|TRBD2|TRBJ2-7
TGTGCCAGCAGTTACGGTAGCGGGAGCGACGAGCAGTACTTC
CASSYGSGSDEQYF
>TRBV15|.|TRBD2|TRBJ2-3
TGTGCCACCAGCAGAGCCTTAGCGGGAGGGGGAGATACGCAGTATTTT
CATSRALAGGGDTQYF
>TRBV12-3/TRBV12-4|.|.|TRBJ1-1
TGTGCCAGCACCAGTATCTCGGCAGACACTGAAGCTTTCTTT
CASTSISADTEAFF
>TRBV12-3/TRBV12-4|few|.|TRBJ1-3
TGTGCCAGCAGCCCTTGGGGGGTGTCTGGAAACACCATATATTTT
CASSPWGVSGNTIYF
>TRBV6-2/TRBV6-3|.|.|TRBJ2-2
TGTGCCAGCAGTTCACAAACCAGACCCGGGGAGCTGTTTTTT
CASSSQTRPGELFF
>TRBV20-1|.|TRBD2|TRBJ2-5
TGCAGTGCTCACTCCCTGGCGGGAGTTAAAGAGACCCAGTACTTC
CSAHSLAGVKETQYF
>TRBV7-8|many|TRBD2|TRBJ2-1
TGTGCCAGCAGCTTAGCGCGTCTAGCGGCCTACAATGAGCAGTTCTTC
CASSLARLAAYNEQFF
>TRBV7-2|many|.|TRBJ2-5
TGTGCCAGCAGCTTAGGGCTAGCCCCCGAGACCCAGTACTTC
CASSLGLAPETQYF
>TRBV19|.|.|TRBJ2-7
TGTGCCAGTAGTATCGGACGCCCGAGCTCCTACGAGCAGTACTTC
CASSIGRPSSYEQYF
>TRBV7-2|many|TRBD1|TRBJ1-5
TGTGCCAGCAGCCCACGGGACAGAAATCAGCCCCAGCATTTT
CASSPRDRNQPQHF
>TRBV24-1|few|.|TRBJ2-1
TGTGCCACCAGTGATTTGGACACAGGGGGGGATGAGCAGTTCTTC
CATSDLDTGGDEQFF
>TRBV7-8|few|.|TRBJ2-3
TGTGCCAGCAGCTTAGAAGGAGGAGACGGCACAGATACGCAGTATTTT
CASSLEGGDGTDTQYF
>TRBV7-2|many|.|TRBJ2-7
TGTGCCAGCAGCTCCCCATCAGGGTGGCACGAGCAGTACTTC
CASSSPSGWHEQYF
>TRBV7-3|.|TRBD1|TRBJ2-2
TGTGCCAGCAGCCACCGACAGGGTCTATCCGGGGAGCTGTTTTTT
CASSHRQGLSGELFF
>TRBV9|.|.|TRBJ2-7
TGTGCCAGCAGCGTAGTTCCGGGGGCGGACGAGCAGTACTTC
CASSVVPGADEQYF
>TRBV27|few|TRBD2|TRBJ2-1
TGTGCCAGCTCCAATATGGGACTAAACAATGAGCAGTTCTTC
CASSNMGLNNEQFF
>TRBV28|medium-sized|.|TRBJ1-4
TGTGCCAGCAGTTTACAGGGGATCGCAACTAATGAAAAACTGTTTTTT
CASSLQGIATNEKLFF
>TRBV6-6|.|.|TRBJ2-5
TGTGCCAGCAGTTACTCGAGTAGCTGGGAGACCCAGTACTTC
CASSYSSSWETQYF
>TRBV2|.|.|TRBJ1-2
TGTGCCAGCAGTGATAGGGCGGATGCTAACTATGGCTACACCTTC
CASSDRADANYGYTF
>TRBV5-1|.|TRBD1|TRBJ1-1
TGCGCCAGCAGCCCCCGGGACAGGGGCAACACTGAAGCTTTCTTT
CASSPRDRGNTEAFF
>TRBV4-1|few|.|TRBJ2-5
TGCGCCAGCAGCCAAGATAATCTAGGCTATTCTGAGACCCAGTACTTC
CASSQDNLGYSETQYF
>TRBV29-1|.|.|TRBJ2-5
TGCAGCGTTGATCGGCTCGCCGCGGAGACCCAGTACTTC
CSVDRLAAETQYF
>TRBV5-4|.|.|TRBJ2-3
TGTGCCAGCAGTCATGGCGCTGAAATCACAGATACGCAGTATTTT
CASSHGAEITDTQYF